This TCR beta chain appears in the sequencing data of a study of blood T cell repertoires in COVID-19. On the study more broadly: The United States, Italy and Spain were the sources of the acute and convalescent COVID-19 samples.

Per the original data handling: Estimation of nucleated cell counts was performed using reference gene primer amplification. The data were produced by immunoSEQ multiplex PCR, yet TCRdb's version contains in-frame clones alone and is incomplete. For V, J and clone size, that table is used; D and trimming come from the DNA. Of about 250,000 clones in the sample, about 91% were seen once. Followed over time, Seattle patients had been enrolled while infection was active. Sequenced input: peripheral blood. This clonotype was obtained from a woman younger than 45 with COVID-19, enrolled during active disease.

CDR3 sequence (DNA): TGTGCCAGCAGCGAAGCAGGAACCTATGGCTACACCTTC. It yields the protein CASSEAGTYGYTF. The rearrangement uses TRBV9 and TRBJ1-2; the D is unclear. The ends were cut back, 3 bases at V and 4 bases at J, with 10 bases in the middle. CDR1 and CDR2 (germline): SGDLS, YYNGEE. The CDR3 is 13 amino acids. The variable domain in full, completed from reference TRBV9 and TRBJ1-2, reads DSGVTQTPKHLITATGQRVTLRCSPRSGDLSVYWYQQSLDQGLQFLIQYYNGEERAKGNILERFSAQQFPDLHSELNLSSLELGDSALYFCASSEAGTYGYTFGSGTRLTVV.